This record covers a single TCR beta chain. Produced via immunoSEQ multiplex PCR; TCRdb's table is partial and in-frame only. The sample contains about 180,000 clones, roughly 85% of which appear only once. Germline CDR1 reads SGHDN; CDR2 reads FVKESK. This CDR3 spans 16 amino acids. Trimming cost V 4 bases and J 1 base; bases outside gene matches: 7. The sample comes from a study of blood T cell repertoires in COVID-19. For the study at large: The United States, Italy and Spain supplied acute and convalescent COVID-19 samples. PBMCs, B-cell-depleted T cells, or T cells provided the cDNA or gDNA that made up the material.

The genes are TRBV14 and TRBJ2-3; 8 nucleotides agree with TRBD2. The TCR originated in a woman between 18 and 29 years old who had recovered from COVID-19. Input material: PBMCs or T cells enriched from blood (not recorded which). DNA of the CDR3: TGTGCCAGCAGCCCATTTCGGCGGGGGGGCACAGATACGCAGTATTTT. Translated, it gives CASSPFRRGGTDTQYF.